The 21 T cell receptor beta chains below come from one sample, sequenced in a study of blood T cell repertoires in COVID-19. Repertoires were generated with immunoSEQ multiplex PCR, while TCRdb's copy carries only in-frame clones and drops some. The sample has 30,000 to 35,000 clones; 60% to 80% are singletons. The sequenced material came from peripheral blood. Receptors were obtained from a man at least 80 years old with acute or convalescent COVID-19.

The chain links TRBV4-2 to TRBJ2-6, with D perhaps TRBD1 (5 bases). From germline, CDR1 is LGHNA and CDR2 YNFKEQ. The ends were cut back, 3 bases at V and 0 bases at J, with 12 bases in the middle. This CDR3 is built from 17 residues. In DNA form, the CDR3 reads TGTGCCAGCAGCCACACCGGCCAGGGCTCTGGGGCCAACGTCCTGACTTTC. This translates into CASSHTGQGSGANVLTF.

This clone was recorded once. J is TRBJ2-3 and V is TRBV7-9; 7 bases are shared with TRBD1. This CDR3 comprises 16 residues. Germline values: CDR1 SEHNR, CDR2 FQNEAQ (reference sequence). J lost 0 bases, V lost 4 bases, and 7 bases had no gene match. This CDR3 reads CASSSGTAASTDTQYF. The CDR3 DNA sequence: TGTGCCAGCAGCTCAGGGACAGCGGCTAGCACAGATACGCAGTATTTT.

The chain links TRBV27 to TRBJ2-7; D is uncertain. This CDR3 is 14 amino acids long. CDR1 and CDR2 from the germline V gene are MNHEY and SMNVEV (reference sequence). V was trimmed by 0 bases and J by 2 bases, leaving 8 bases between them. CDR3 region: CASSLSSETYEQYF. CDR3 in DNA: TGTGCCAGCAGTTTATCCAGCGAAACCTACGAGCAGTACTTC.

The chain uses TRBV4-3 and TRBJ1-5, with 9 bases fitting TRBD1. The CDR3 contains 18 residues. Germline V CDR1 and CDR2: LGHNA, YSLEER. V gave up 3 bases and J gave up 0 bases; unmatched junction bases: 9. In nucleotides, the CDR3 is TGCGCCAGCAGCCAGGGCACAGGGGGCGGTGGTAGCAATCAGCCCCAGCATTTT. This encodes CASSQGTGGGGSNQPQHF.

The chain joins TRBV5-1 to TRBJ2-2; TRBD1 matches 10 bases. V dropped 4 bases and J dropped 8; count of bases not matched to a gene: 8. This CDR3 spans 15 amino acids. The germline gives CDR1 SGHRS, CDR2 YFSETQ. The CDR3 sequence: CASSPGTGAQGELFF. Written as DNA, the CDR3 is TGCGCCAGCAGCCCAGGGACAGGGGCTCAGGGGGAGCTGTTTTTT.

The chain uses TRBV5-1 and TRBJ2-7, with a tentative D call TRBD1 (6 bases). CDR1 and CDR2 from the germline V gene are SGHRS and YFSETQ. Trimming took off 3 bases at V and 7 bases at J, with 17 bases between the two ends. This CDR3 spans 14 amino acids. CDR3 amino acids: CASSSVLGGREQYF. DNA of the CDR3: TGCGCCAGCAGCTCCGTTCTAGGGGGACGGGAGCAGTACTTC.

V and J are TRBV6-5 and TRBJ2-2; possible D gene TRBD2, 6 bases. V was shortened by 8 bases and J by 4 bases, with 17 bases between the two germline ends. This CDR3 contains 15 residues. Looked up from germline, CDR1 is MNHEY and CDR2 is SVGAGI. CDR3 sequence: CASYKTSSTTGELFF. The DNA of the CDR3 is TGTGCCAGCTATAAGACTAGTTCCACCACCGGGGAGCTGTTTTTT.

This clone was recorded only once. CDR3 sequence: CASSHPLTGNTGELFF. For the CDR3, the DNA is TGTGCCAGCAGCCATCCGCTGACAGGGAACACCGGGGAGCTGTTTTTT. V gene TRBV7-6 combines with J gene TRBJ2-2; possibly TRBD1 for D (6 bases). CDR1 is SGHVS, CDR2 FNYEAQ, per germline. The CDR3 totals 16 residues. Trimming removed 5 bases at V and 1 base at J, with 14 bases between.

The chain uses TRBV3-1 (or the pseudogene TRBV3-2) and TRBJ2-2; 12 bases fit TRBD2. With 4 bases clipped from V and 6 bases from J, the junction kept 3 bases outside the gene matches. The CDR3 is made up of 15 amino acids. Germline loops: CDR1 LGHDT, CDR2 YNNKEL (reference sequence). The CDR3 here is CASSPRLAGAGELFF. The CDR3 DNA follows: TGTGCCAGCAGCCCACGACTAGCGGGGGCCGGGGAGCTGTTTTTT.

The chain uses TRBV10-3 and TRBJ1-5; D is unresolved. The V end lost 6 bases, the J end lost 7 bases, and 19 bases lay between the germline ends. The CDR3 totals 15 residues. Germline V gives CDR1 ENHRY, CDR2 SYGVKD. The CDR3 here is CAISDHNSLGQPQHF. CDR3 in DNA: TGTGCCATCAGCGACCACAACAGTTTAGGACAGCCCCAGCATTTT.

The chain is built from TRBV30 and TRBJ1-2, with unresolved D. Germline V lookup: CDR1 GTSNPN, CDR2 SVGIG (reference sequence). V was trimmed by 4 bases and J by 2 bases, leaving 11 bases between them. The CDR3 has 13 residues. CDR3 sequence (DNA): TGTGCCTGGAATCCCGGGAGGAACTATGGCTACACCTTC. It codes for CAWNPGRNYGYTF.

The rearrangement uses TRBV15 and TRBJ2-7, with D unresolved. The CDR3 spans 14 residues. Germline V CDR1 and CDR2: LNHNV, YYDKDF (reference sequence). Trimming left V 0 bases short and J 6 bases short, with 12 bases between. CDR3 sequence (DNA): TGTGCCACCAGCAGAGAACGGTTAGCCAGCGAGCAGTACTTC. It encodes CATSRERLASEQYF.

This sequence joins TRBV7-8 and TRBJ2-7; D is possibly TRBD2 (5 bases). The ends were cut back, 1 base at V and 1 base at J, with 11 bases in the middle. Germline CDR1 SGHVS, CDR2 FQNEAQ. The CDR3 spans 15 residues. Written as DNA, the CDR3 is TGTGCCAGCAGCTTAGTAAGGACGGGATCCTACGAGCAGTACTTC. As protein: CASSLVRTGSYEQYF. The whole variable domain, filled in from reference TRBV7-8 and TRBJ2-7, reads GAGVSQSPRYKVAKRGQDVALRCDPISGHVSLFWYQQALGQGPEFLTYFQNEAQLDKSGLPSDRFFAERPEGSVSTLKIQRTQQEDSAVYLCASSLVRTGSYEQYFGPGTRLTVT.

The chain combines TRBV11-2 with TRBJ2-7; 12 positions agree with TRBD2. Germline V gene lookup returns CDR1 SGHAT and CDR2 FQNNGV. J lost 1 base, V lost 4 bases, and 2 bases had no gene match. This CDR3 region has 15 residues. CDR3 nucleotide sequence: TGTGCCAGCAGCTCCCTAGCGGGAGGGTCCTACGAGCAGTACTTC. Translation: CASSSLAGGSYEQYF.

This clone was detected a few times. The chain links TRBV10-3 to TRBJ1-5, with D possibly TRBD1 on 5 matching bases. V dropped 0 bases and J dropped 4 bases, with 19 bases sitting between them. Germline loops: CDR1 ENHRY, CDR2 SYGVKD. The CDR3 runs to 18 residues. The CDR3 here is CAISESIGPAGLNQPQHF. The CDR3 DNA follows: TGTGCCATCAGTGAGTCAATAGGTCCTGCAGGGTTAAATCAGCCCCAGCATTTT.

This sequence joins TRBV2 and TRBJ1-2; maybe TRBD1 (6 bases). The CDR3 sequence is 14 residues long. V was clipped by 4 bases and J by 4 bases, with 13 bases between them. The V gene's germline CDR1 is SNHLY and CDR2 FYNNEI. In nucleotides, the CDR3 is TGTGCCAGCAGTGTCAGGCCCAGGGGCTATGGCTACACCTTC. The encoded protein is CASSVRPRGYGYTF.

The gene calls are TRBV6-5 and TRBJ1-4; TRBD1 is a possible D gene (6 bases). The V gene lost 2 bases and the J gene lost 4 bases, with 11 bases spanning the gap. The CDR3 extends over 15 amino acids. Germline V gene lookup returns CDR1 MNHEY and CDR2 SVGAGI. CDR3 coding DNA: TGTGCCAGCAGTTACCTGACAGGCGTTAATGAAAAACTGTTTTTT. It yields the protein CASSYLTGVNEKLFF.

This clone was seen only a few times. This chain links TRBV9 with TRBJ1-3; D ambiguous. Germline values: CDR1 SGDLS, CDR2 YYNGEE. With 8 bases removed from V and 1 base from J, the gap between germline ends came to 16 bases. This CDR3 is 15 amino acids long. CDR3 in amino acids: CASGLDGDSGNTIYF. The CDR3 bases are TGTGCCAGTGGGCTTGACGGGGATTCTGGAAACACCATATATTTT.

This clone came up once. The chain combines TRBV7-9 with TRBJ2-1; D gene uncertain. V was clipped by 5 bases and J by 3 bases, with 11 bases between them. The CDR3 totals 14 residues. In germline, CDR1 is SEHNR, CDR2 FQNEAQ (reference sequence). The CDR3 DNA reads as TGTGCCAGCAGCCCAGGTAACAGCTACAATGAGCAGTTCTTC. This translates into CASSPGNSYNEQFF.

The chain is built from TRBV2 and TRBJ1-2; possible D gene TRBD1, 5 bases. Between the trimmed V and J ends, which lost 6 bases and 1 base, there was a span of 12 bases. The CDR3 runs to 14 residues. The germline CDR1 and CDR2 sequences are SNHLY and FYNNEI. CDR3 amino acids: CASRARDYNYGYTF. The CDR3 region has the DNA TGTGCCAGCAGGGCGAGGGACTATAACTATGGCTACACCTTC.

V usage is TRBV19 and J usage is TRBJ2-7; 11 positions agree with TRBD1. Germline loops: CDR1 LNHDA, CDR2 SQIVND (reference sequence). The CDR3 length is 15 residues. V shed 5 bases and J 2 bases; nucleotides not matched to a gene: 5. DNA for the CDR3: TGTGCCAGTAGTGTCGGGACAGGGGGTCCCTACGAGCAGTACTTC. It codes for CASSVGTGGPYEQYF.